This TCR beta chain was retrieved from a study of blood T cell repertoires in COVID-19. For the study at large: The origin of the acute and convalescent COVID-19 samples was the United States, Italy and Spain. T cells, B-cell-depleted T cells, or PBMCs provided the cDNA or gDNA that served as material.

Original methodology: Estimated nucleated cell counts came from reference gene primer amplification. Clones were read by immunoSEQ multiplex PCR, and TCRdb kept only the in-frame ones, dropping some. V and J calls and clone size are given by that table; D and trimming were obtained from the DNA. Here the sample spans about 120,000 clones, about 80% being singletons. This CDR3 contains 13 residues. Germline V gene sequence: CDR1 MRHNA, CDR2 SNTAGT. With 4 bases clipped from V and 10 bases from J, the junction kept 5 bases outside the gene matches. The source material was peripheral blood. The chain links TRBV6-4 to TRBJ2-1; 9 bases are shared with TRBD2. This sequence originates from a man aged 55-75 years with acute or convalescent COVID-19. CDR3: CASSVELAGEQFF. In DNA form, the CDR3 reads TGTGCCAGCAGTGTGGAGCTAGCGGGAGAGCAGTTCTTC.